This TCR beta chain came from a study of CD8+ T cells in alopecia areata. Study-wide background: Treated patients were dosed with oral tofacitinib, taking 5 to 10 mg twice daily. Tofacitinib treatment spanned 6 to 18 months, with 6 months off drug afterward.

Study-wide results and caveats: In patients, TCRs were shared less clearly than in mice, and HLA may possibly be involved.

The sample's treatment: oral pan-JAK inhibitor, 5-10 mg twice daily. Germline-derived CDR1 and CDR2 are GTSNPN and SVGIG (reference sequence). The CDR3 has 17 residues. The V and J ends lost 0 bases and 8 bases respectively, with 25 bases between them. Once RNA had been extracted, it was reverse transcribed into cDNA to act as the sequencing template. Produced via immunoSEQ multiplex PCR; TCRdb's table is partial and in-frame only. The sample contains around 190,000 clones, 60% of which appear only once. Comment on this clone: Its specificity is unknown.

This chain uses TRBV30 with TRBJ1-2; D is perhaps TRBD1 (5 bases). The source material was CD4+ T cells sorted from blood, sampled at week 4, from a patient treated with tofacitinib. The receptor was isolated from a human donor with alopecia areata. In DNA form, the CDR3 reads TGTGCCTGGAGTGTTAGCGTAGACGGCGGGGCGAGGAGAGGCTACACCTTC. It is translated as CAWSVSVDGGARRGYTF.